This entry lists 15 T cell receptor beta chains sequenced from one sample in a study of T cell therapy after organ transplantation. Their antigens are not known. Specified time point: 4-8 weeks after completion of therapy. The repertoire was sequenced with immunoSEQ multiplex PCR; TCRdb's copy has only in-frame clones and lacks some. This sample has some 6,000 clones, with roughly 70% found just once. The source was CD8+ T cells from blood, collected after autologous CMV-specific T cell therapy. The receptors here all came from a human patient who had received a solid organ transplant and had CMV disease. The graft donor may account for some of the T cells.

The J gene is TRBJ1-5, the V gene TRBV6-5; D remains ambiguous. Germline V gene data show CDR1 as MNHEY and CDR2 as SVGAGI. V was trimmed by 8 bases and J by 5 bases, leaving 13 bases between them. This CDR3 has 13 residues. The chain's CDR3 is CASRAGIHQPQHF. The CDR3, as DNA: TGTGCCAGCCGGGCGGGGATCCATCAGCCCCAGCATTTT.

The rearrangement links TRBV27 to TRBJ2-5, with TRBD1 matching over 7 bases. J was trimmed by 1 base and V by 0 bases; bases with no gene match: 5. This CDR3 is built from 16 residues. Germline V CDR1 and CDR2: MNHEY, SMNVEV (reference sequence). CDR3: CASSLSTGTIQETQYF. In DNA form, the CDR3 reads TGTGCCAGCAGTTTATCGACAGGGACCATCCAAGAGACCCAGTACTTC.

The chain joins TRBV7-9 to TRBJ2-4, with a weak D call TRBD2 (6 bases). Germline CDR1 and CDR2: SEHNR and FQNEAQ (reference sequence). V lost 4 bases to trimming and J lost 6 bases, with 7 bases between them. CDR3 length: 12 residues. For the CDR3, the DNA is TGTGCCAGCAGCTCGGGAGCAAACATTCAGTACTTC. Protein sequence: CASSSGANIQYF.

The chain employs TRBV2 and TRBJ2-5, with 8 positions matching TRBD2. The CDR3 runs 13 residues. V dropped 8 bases and J dropped 4; count of bases not matched to a gene: 6. Germline V lookup: CDR1 SNHLY, CDR2 FYNNEI. The CDR3 region has the DNA TGTGCCAGCCCCTCCAGCGGGAGAGAGACCCAGTACTTC. Protein: CASPSSGRETQYF.

The CDR3 is CASSFSGATYNEQFF. Written as DNA, the CDR3 is TGTGCCAGCAGTTTTAGCGGGGCAACCTACAATGAGCAGTTCTTC. The V and J genes are TRBV27 and TRBJ2-1; 8 nucleotides align to TRBD2. Germline CDR1 MNHEY, CDR2 SMNVEV (reference sequence). The J segment lost 2 bases and the V segment lost 3 bases, leaving 3 bases of the junction unmatched. This CDR3 has 15 residues.

The chain links TRBV27 to TRBJ2-7; TRBD2 matches 13 bases. J gave up 6 bases and V 5 bases, and 7 bases lay outside the gene matches. Germline CDR1 reads MNHEY; CDR2 reads SMNVEV (reference sequence). The length of the CDR3 is 15 residues. The CDR3 DNA reads as TGTGCCAGCAGTCCCGGGACTAGCGGGAAGGGCGAGCAGTACTTC. Its translation is CASSPGTSGKGEQYF.

The genes are TRBV6-5 and TRBJ2-7; 7 bases are shared with TRBD2. CDR1 is MNHEY and CDR2 is SVGAGI in the germline V gene. V lost 0 bases, J lost 4 bases, and 3 bases stayed unmatched. The CDR3 length is 14 residues. As DNA, the CDR3 is TGTGCCAGCAGTTACTCCGGCGGGAGATACGAGCAGTACTTC. It is translated as CASSYSGGRYEQYF.

This CDR3 is CASSGTSGRDEQFF. As DNA, the CDR3 is TGTGCCAGCAGTGGGACTAGCGGGAGAGATGAGCAGTTCTTC. V is TRBV2 and J is TRBJ2-1; TRBD2 agrees at 13 bases. The CDR3 is 14 residues long. Trimming took 4 bases from V and 8 from J; bases not matched to a gene: 2. From germline, CDR1 is SNHLY and CDR2 FYNNEI.

The chain employs TRBV10-3 and TRBJ1-3, with D possibly being TRBD1 (6 bases). CDR1 and CDR2 from the germline V gene are ENHRY and SYGVKD. Trimming cost V 3 bases and J 0 bases, with 15 bases left between them. The CDR3 is 17 amino acids. The CDR3 region has the DNA TGTGCCATCAGTGAAAGGCGCGCCAGGGGCTCTGGAAACACCATATATTTT. This sequence encodes CAISERRARGSGNTIYF.

The V gene is TRBV10-1, the J gene TRBJ2-1; TRBD2 aligns across 9 bases. After removal of 8 bases from V and 3 bases from J, the junction contained 8 bases not matched to a gene. In germline, CDR1 is WNHNN, CDR2 SYGVQD (reference sequence). The length of the CDR3 is 15 residues. The CDR3 loop reads CASRNLAGFYNEQFF. CDR3 coding DNA: TGCGCCAGCCGAAATCTAGCGGGATTCTACAATGAGCAGTTCTTC.

V gene TRBV6-5 combines with J gene TRBJ1-1, with D unresolved. Trimming removed 10 bases at V and 1 base at J, with 10 bases between. The CDR3 has 12 amino acids. Germline CDR1 reads MNHEY; CDR2 reads SVGAGI. The CDR3 loop reads CATNGKNTEAFF. CDR3 nucleotides: TGTGCCACAAATGGGAAGAACACTGAAGCTTTCTTT.

This clone was observed once. The V gene is TRBV7-2, the J gene TRBJ2-7; 11 bases fit TRBD2. CDR1 SGHTA and CDR2 FQGNSA come from the germline V gene. The CDR3 runs 15 residues. The junction had 4 bases not matched to a gene; V was cut back by 3 bases and J by 3 bases. This CDR3 reads CASSFEGLAVYEQYF. CDR3 bases: TGTGCCAGCAGCTTCGAGGGACTAGCGGTCTACGAGCAGTACTTC.

This chain joins TRBV7-9 and TRBJ1-4; unclear D gene. This CDR3 is built from 14 residues. The germline V and J ends were trimmed by 2 bases and 8 bases, with 12 bases remaining between them. Germline V gene data show CDR1 as SEHNR and CDR2 as FQNEAQ (reference sequence). The CDR3 protein is CASSLSAGWEKLFF. For the CDR3, the DNA is TGTGCCAGCAGCTTATCTGCAGGTTGGGAAAAACTGTTTTTT.

V usage is TRBV19 and J usage is TRBJ2-2; 7 nucleotides align to TRBD1. J was trimmed by 1 base and V by 7 bases; bases with no gene match: 6. The CDR3 extends over 15 amino acids. From germline, CDR1 is LNHDA and CDR2 SQIVND (reference sequence). The chain's CDR3 is CASNPGQLNTGELFF. CDR3 in DNA: TGTGCCAGTAATCCGGGACAGCTGAACACCGGGGAGCTGTTTTTT.

This clone counts as medium-sized (0.01 to 0.1%). The chain carries TRBV9 and TRBJ2-7, with 10 bases matching TRBD1. After removal of 4 bases from V and 3 bases from J, the junction contained 7 bases not matched to a gene. Looked up from germline, CDR1 is SGDLS and CDR2 is YYNGEE. The CDR3 covers 15 residues. The chain's CDR3 is CASSPRDRGIYEQYF. CDR3 in DNA: TGTGCCAGCAGCCCCCGGGACAGGGGAATCTACGAGCAGTACTTC.